A single T cell receptor (beta chain) is shown here with its context. The antigen remains unidentified. The data derive from a study of Graves' ophthalmopathy and Graves' hyperthyroidism. Study information: Prior to any treatment, peripheral blood was collected at the time of initial diagnosis. Study-level findings and limits: Cross-validated, the 13-signature model showed 87.88%/81.08% sensitivity/specificity, and 80%/75% in the test set.

V shed 4 bases and J shed 3 bases, with 12 bases lying between them. Germline assignment: CDR1 SQVTM and CDR2 ANQGSEA. The CDR3 sequence is 13 residues long. The authors amplified TCR beta CDR3 regions from RNA transcripts. HTBI primers were employed in first-round RT-PCR, then a second-round multiplex PCR followed. TCRdb reanalysed the multiplex PCR reads using MiXCR and keeps one entry per CDR3 protein. The table includes about 640,000 distinct CDR3 sequences, about 38% detected once. Exclusion criteria comprised other autoimmune diseases, uncontrolled infections, pregnancy or lactation in patients.

This receptor was identified in an adult man with Graves' ophthalmopathy. The V call is TRBV29-1, the J call TRBJ2-5; tentative D call: TRBD2 (5 bases). Input material: peripheral blood. The CDR3 nucleotides are TGCAGCGTTGTACGGGAAACGGAAGAGACCCAGTACTTC. It encodes CSVVRETEETQYF.